A single sample gave rise to the 27 T cell receptor beta chains below, sequenced in a study of cytomegalovirus exposure and HLA in healthy donors. The PCR contained 60 Vbeta and 13 Jbeta primers. Sequencing was performed with immunoSEQ multiplex PCR; in TCRdb, only in-frame clones are kept and a portion is missing. The table lists 100,000 to 150,000 clones, about 61% of them singletons. The source material was PBMCs. The origin of the receptors is a woman aged 40 to 49 in good health and CMV-seronegative.

The chain uses TRBV9 and TRBJ2-2, with D possibly TRBD2 on 7 matching bases. The CDR3 is made up of 16 amino acids. Trimming pared 0 bases from V and 6 bases from J, leaving 15 bases between. Looked up from germline, CDR1 is SGDLS and CDR2 is YYNGEE. CDR3 sequence (DNA): TGTGCCAGCAGCGTAGAGGGGGGGGGCAAATCCGGGGAGCTGTTTTTT. This encodes CASSVEGGGKSGELFF.

This clone was counted between two and nine times. The rearrangement joins TRBV20-1 to TRBJ1-2, with a possible D match to TRBD1 (5 bases). The ends were cut back, 6 bases at V and 8 bases at J, with 10 bases in the middle. This CDR3 comprises 10 residues. Germline CDR1 is DFQATT and CDR2 is SNEGSKA (reference sequence). The CDR3 reads CSAGGDGYTF. The CDR3 bases are TGCAGTGCGGGGGGAGACGGCTACACCTTC.

In nucleotides, the CDR3 is TGCGCCAGCAGCTTGGCGGGGATCGAGAACACTGAAGCTTTCTTT. This translates into CASSLAGIENTEAFF. The chain recombines TRBV5-1 with TRBJ1-1, with D unresolved. Trimming took off 0 bases at V and 1 base at J, with 10 bases between the two ends. Germline CDR1 is SGHRS and CDR2 is YFSETQ. CDR3 length equals 15 residues.

A single count supports this clone. The chain couples TRBV28 to TRBJ1-6; 7 bases are shared with TRBD1. There are 18 residues in the CDR3. Germline V gene sequence: CDR1 MDHEN, CDR2 SYDVKM. J gave up 6 bases and V 4 bases, and 15 bases lay outside the gene matches. CDR3 bases: TGTGCCAGCAGTTCCTATATTACAGGGGATTGGTTTAATTCACCCCTCCACTTT. Encoded protein: CASSSYITGDWFNSPLHF.

The chain links TRBV7-2 to TRBJ1-5; D is undetermined. The V end lost 4 bases, the J end lost 5 bases, and 9 bases lay between the germline ends. Germline V gives CDR1 SGHTA, CDR2 FQGNSA. There are 13 residues in the CDR3. The CDR3 bases are TGTGCCAGCAGCTCCGAGACTCATCAGCCCCAGCATTTT. As protein: CASSSETHQPQHF.

The sample holds a few counts of this clone. The chain uses TRBV19 and TRBJ2-7, with TRBD1 matching 9 bases. The ends lost 0 bases at V and 4 bases at J; junction bases unmatched: 4. From germline, CDR1 is LNHDA and CDR2 SQIVND (reference sequence). The CDR3 is 15 residues long. CDR3 region: CASSIETGGLYEQYF. In nucleotides, the CDR3 is TGTGCCAGTAGTATAGAAACAGGGGGCCTATACGAGCAGTACTTC.

The chain couples TRBV5-1 to TRBJ1-6; 7 positions agree with TRBD1. This CDR3 is built from 14 residues. Per germline, CDR1 SGHRS and CDR2 YFSETQ. V was pared by 0 bases and J by 13 bases, with 7 bases of the junction left unmatched. The chain's CDR3 is CASSLEGGAAPLHF. CDR3 coding DNA: TGCGCCAGCAGCTTGGAAGGGGGCGCAGCCCCCCTCCACTTT.

In its sample, this clone was seen a few times. V and J are TRBV15 and TRBJ2-5; no clear D gene. CDR1 and CDR2 from the germline V gene are LNHNV and YYDKDF (reference sequence). The CDR3 contains 16 residues. V was trimmed by 0 bases and J by 3 bases, leaving 14 bases between them. CDR3 in amino acids: CATSRDRGRWEETQYF. The DNA of the CDR3 is TGTGCCACCAGCAGAGATCGCGGCAGATGGGAAGAGACCCAGTACTTC.

The chain carries TRBV7-9 and TRBJ1-1; D uncertain. V dropped 4 bases and J dropped 0 bases, with 15 bases sitting between them. The V gene's germline CDR1 is SEHNR and CDR2 FQNEAQ (reference sequence). This CDR3 is 16 amino acids long. In nucleotides, the CDR3 is TGTGCCAGCAGCTCCTTTGACATACTCCTGAACACTGAAGCTTTCTTT. Amino acid sequence: CASSSFDILLNTEAFF.

In this sample, this clone turned up a few times. V and J are TRBV4-1 and TRBJ2-2; 8 bases line up with TRBD1. The germline gives CDR1 MGHRA, CDR2 YSYEKL. J was trimmed by 8 bases and V by 4 bases; bases with no gene match: 9. The CDR3 spans 15 residues. The CDR3 region is CASSRGQGSPGELFF. The CDR3 DNA is TGCGCCAGCAGCCGCGGACAGGGTAGTCCTGGGGAGCTGTTTTTT.

This clone was observed a handful of times. The chain combines TRBV6-5 with TRBJ2-3; 8 nucleotides match TRBD1. CDR1 and CDR2 (germline): MNHEY, SVGAGI. The CDR3 runs 15 residues. Trimming at V came to 5 bases and at J to 0 bases, leaving 4 bases not matched to a gene. The CDR3 loop is CASSPQGASTDTQYF. As DNA, the CDR3 is TGTGCCAGCAGTCCCCAGGGGGCGAGCACAGATACGCAGTATTTT.

The rearrangement joins TRBV7-9 to TRBJ1-6; 7 bases line up with TRBD1. Germline lookup yields CDR1 SEHNR and CDR2 FQNEAQ (reference sequence). V was clipped by 2 bases and J by 7 bases; unmatched bases: 5. The CDR3 consists of 15 residues. This chain's CDR3 is CASSLPTGNNSPLHF. CDR3 coding DNA: TGTGCCAGCAGCTTACCGACAGGGAACAATTCACCCCTCCACTTT.

The chain links TRBV29-1 to TRBJ2-5; 12 nucleotides match TRBD2. The CDR3 loop spans 14 amino acids. Trimming at V came to 7 bases and at J to 0 bases, leaving 3 bases not matched to a gene. CDR1 SQVTM and CDR2 ANQGSEA come from the germline V gene. The CDR3 DNA is TGCAGCGCGGGACTAGCGGGTCACCAAGAGACCCAGTACTTC. Amino acid sequence: CSAGLAGHQETQYF.

This clone came up once. The chain is built from TRBV6-5 and TRBJ1-1; D unresolved. This CDR3 has 15 amino acids. Germline V gene data show CDR1 as MNHEY and CDR2 as SVGAGI. V was pared by 2 bases and J by 3 bases, with 13 bases between. CDR3 loop: CASSYNEGSDTEAFF. The CDR3 DNA follows: TGTGCCAGCAGTTACAACGAGGGATCGGACACTGAAGCTTTCTTT.

This chain uses TRBV30 with TRBJ1-5, with D perhaps TRBD1 (5 bases). Germline V gene lookup returns CDR1 GTSNPN and CDR2 SVGIG (reference sequence). V dropped 1 base and J dropped 4 bases, with 11 bases sitting between them. CDR3 length: 14 amino acids. DNA of the CDR3: TGTGCCTGGAGTGCTTATCAGGGTAATCAGCCCCAGCATTTT. Its protein is CAWSAYQGNQPQHF.

This rearrangement joins TRBV5-1 to TRBJ1-1; D not certain. Germline V gene sequence: CDR1 SGHRS, CDR2 YFSETQ. V was trimmed by 4 bases and J by 1 base, leaving 17 bases between them. The CDR3 runs to 16 residues. The CDR3 reads CASSRALPTGNTEAFF. The CDR3 bases are TGCGCCAGCAGCCGCGCTCTCCCGACGGGGAACACTGAAGCTTTCTTT.

This clone was seen a few times. This chain links TRBV10-2 with TRBJ1-2, with D tentatively TRBD1 (5 bases). The CDR3 sequence is 15 residues long. Germline CDR1 is WSHSY and CDR2 is SAAADI. V lost 5 bases to trimming and J lost 1 base, with 14 bases between them. The CDR3 region is CASSTLGGYNYGYTF. The CDR3 DNA reads TGCGCCAGCAGTACCCTGGGGGGGTATAACTATGGCTACACCTTC.

V usage is TRBV28 and J usage is TRBJ1-5; possibly TRBD1 for D (6 bases). The CDR3 contains 13 residues. Germline assignment: CDR1 MDHEN and CDR2 SYDVKM. Trimming left V 10 bases short and J 0 bases short, with 10 bases between. CDR3: CATSRGSNQPQHF. CDR3 DNA: TGTGCCACCTCCAGGGGTAGCAATCAGCCCCAGCATTTT. The full variable domain, completed using reference TRBV28 and TRBJ1-5, is DVKVTQSSRYLVKRTGEKVFLECVQDMDHENMFWYRQDPGLGLRLIYFSYDVKMKEKGDIPEGYSVSREKKERFSLILESASTNQTSMYLCATSRGSNQPQHFGDGTRLSIL.

This chain connects TRBV15 to TRBJ1-1; weak D call: TRBD1 (5 bases). The V gene lost 4 bases and the J gene lost 11 bases, with 17 bases spanning the gap. The length of the CDR3 is 13 residues. CDR1 and CDR2 (germline): LNHNV, YYDKDF (reference sequence). The CDR3, as DNA: TGTGCCACCAGCAAACGGGACTCAGAGGTGGCTTTCTTT. It yields the protein CATSKRDSEVAFF.

The chain combines TRBV9 with TRBJ2-3; 11 positions agree with TRBD1. Germline values: CDR1 SGDLS, CDR2 YYNGEE. Trimming removed 3 bases from V and 0 bases from J; junction bases left unmatched: 3. The length of the CDR3 is 16 residues. The CDR3 reads CASSDRDRGSTDTQYF. As DNA, the CDR3 is TGTGCCAGCAGCGATCGGGACAGGGGGAGCACAGATACGCAGTATTTT. Complete variable domain (other parts from reference TRBV9 and TRBJ2-3): DSGVTQTPKHLITATGQRVTLRCSPRSGDLSVYWYQQSLDQGLQFLIQYYNGEERAKGNILERFSAQQFPDLHSELNLSSLELGDSALYFCASSDRDRGSTDTQYFGPGTRLTVL.

The J gene is TRBJ2-2, the V gene TRBV5-1, with 7 nucleotides matching TRBD2. This CDR3 is 16 amino acids long. The germline V gene encodes CDR1 SGHRS and CDR2 YFSETQ. The junction had 12 bases not matched to a gene; V was cut back by 3 bases and J by 7 bases. CDR3 sequence (DNA): TGCGCCAGCAGCTCAACCCAGCGGGGAGTCGGCGGGGAGCTGTTTTTT. Amino acids: CASSSTQRGVGGELFF.

This clone appeared a few times. The chain combines TRBV5-1 with TRBJ1-4, with a possible D match to TRBD1 (5 bases). The CDR3 runs to 14 residues. The V end lost 0 bases, the J end lost 7 bases, and 10 bases lay between the germline ends. The germline V gene encodes CDR1 SGHRS and CDR2 YFSETQ. The CDR3: CASSLGQNREKLFF. CDR3 DNA: TGCGCCAGCAGCTTGGGACAGAACCGTGAAAAACTGTTTTTT.

The rearrangement joins TRBV27 to TRBJ1-1; the D gene is possibly TRBD1 (5 bases). This CDR3 contains 14 residues. In germline, CDR1 is MNHEY, CDR2 SMNVEV (reference sequence). Trimming took 6 bases from V and 2 from J, leaving 13 bases between them. This chain's CDR3 is CASRTRGFNTEAFF. CDR3 bases: TGTGCCAGCAGGACCCGGGGGTTTAACACTGAAGCTTTCTTT.

This clone was counted a few times. This chain links TRBV15 with TRBJ1-4; weak D call: TRBD1 (6 bases). CDR3 size: 13 residues. Germline CDR1 and CDR2: LNHNV and YYDKDF (reference sequence). V shed 5 bases and J shed 12 bases, with 16 bases lying between them. The CDR3 sequence: CATSGKQGRELFF. Here the CDR3 DNA reads TGTGCCACCAGCGGGAAACAGGGTAGAGAACTGTTTTTT.

V and J are TRBV30 and TRBJ2-7, with D perhaps TRBD2 (5 bases). The germline V gene encodes CDR1 GTSNPN and CDR2 SVGIG (reference sequence). This CDR3 spans 13 amino acids. V was trimmed by 0 bases and J by 6 bases, leaving 12 bases between them. In DNA form, the CDR3 reads TGTGCCTGGAGTGTAGTCGGAGGACGCGAGCAGTACTTC. It yields the protein CAWSVVGGREQYF.

The V and J genes are TRBV5-1 and TRBJ1-4; D is unresolved. The CDR3 has 14 residues. Germline V gene lookup returns CDR1 SGHRS and CDR2 YFSETQ. The ends were cut back, 4 bases at V and 7 bases at J, with 14 bases in the middle. CDR3 region: CASSPGQSSEKLFF. CDR3 DNA sequence: TGCGCCAGCAGCCCTGGGCAATCGAGTGAAAAACTGTTTTTT.

This clone was seen a handful of times. This chain connects TRBV27 to TRBJ1-5, with unresolved D. There are 13 residues in the CDR3. Trimming pared 4 bases from V and 7 bases from J, leaving 11 bases between. CDR1 and CDR2 (germline): MNHEY, SMNVEV (reference sequence). For the CDR3, the DNA is TGTGCCAGCAGTTACGGAGGCGGGCAGCCCCAGCATTTT. Its protein product is CASSYGGGQPQHF.